The source of this TCR beta chain is a study of T cell repertoires in cytomegalovirus infection. Study information: Researchers turned to recently identified HLA-C-restricted CMV epitopes as well as well-studied HLA-B-restricted ones. A matching HLA type, together with CMV infection, was signaled by public TCR beta signatures.

Each CDR3 protein gets one entry after TCRdb re-called the reads with MiXCR. The sample holds around 750,000 distinct CDR3 sequences, about 33% seen once. Germline loops: CDR1 SQVTM, CDR2 ANQGSEA. J was trimmed by 5 bases and V by 3 bases; bases with no gene match: 6. The CDR3 is 13 residues long. As for this clonotype: Antigen specificity is unknown.

Study-wide results and limits: The study found HLA-C-restricted CMV-specific TCR beta clonotypes dominating the ex vivo response. The cumulative frequency of public TCR beta families identified carriers of CMV plus the relevant HLA.

The material was cultured CD8+ T cells from PBMCs, obtained from culture after CMV antigen stimulation. This chain joins TRBV29-1 and TRBJ2-5; 7 bases fit TRBD2. This receptor was taken from a human donor in good health (CMV status not recorded). Some clones in this sample may be carry-over from other donors' samples. DNA of the CDR3: TGCAGCGTTGACCCCGGGGAGGGGGAGACCCAGTACTTC. It translates to CSVDPGEGETQYF.